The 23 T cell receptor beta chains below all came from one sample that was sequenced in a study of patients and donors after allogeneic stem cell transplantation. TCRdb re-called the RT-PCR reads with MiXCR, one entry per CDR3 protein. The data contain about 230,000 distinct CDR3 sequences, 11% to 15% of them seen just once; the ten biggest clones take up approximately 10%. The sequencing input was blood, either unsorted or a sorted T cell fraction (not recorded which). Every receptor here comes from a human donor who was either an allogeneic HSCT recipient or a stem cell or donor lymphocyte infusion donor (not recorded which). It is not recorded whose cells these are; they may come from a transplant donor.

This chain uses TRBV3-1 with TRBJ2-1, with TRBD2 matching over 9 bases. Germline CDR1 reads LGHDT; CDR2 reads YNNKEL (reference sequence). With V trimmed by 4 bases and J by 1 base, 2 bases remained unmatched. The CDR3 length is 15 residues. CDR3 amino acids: CASSPSGRSYNEQFF. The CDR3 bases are TGTGCCAGCAGCCCCAGCGGGAGGTCCTACAATGAGCAGTTCTTC.

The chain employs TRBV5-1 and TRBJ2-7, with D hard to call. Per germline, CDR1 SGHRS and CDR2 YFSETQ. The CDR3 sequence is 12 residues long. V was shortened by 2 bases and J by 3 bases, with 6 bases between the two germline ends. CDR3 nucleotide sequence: TGCGCCAGCAGCTTCGGCGACTACGAGCAGTACTTC. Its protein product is CASSFGDYEQYF. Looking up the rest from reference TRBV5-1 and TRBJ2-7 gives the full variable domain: KAGVTQTPRYLIKTRGQQVTLSCSPISGHRSVSWYQQTPGQGLQFLFEYFSETQRNKGNFPGRFSGRQFSNSRSEMNVSTLELGDSALYLCASSFGDYEQYFGPGTRLTVT.

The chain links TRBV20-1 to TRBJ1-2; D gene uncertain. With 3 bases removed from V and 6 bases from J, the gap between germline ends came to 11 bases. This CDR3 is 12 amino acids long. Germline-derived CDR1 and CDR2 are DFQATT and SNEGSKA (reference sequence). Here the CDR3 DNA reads TGCAGTGCTAGCCCCCGGGCTCATGGCTACACCTTC. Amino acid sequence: CSASPRAHGYTF.

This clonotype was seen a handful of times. The chain's CDR3 is CASSGVFSSQPQHF. CDR3 nucleotides: TGTGCCAGCAGTGGTGTATTCTCTTCCCAGCCCCAGCATTTT. The gene calls are TRBV2 and TRBJ1-5; no firm D call. CDR3 length: 14 amino acids. V was pared by 4 bases and J by 7 bases, with 14 bases between. The V gene's germline CDR1 is SNHLY and CDR2 FYNNEI. The complete variable domain, with remaining parts taken from reference TRBV2 and TRBJ1-5, reads EPEVTQTPSHQVTQMGQEVILRCVPISNHLYFYWYRQILGQKVEFLVSFYNNEISEKSEIFDDQFSVERPDGSNFTLKIRSTKLEDSAMYFCASSGVFSSQPQHFGDGTRLSIL.

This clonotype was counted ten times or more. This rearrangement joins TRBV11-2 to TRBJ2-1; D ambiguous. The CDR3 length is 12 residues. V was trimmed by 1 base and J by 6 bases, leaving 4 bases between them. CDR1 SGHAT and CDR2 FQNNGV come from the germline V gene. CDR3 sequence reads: CASSLGFNEQFF. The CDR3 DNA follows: TGTGCCAGCAGCTTAGGCTTCAATGAGCAGTTCTTC.

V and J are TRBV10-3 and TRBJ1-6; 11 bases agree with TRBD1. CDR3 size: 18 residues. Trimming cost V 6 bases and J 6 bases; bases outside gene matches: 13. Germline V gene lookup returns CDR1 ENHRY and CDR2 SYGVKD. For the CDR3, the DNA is TGTGCCATCAGGGCGGGACAGGGGGGCCCTATTGGTAATTCACCCCTCCACTTT. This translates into CAIRAGQGGPIGNSPLHF.

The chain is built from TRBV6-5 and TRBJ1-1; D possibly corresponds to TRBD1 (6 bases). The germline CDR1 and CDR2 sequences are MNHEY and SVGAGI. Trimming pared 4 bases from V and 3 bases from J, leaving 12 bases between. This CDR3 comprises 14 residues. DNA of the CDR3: TGTGCCAGCAGTTCACAGGGTCCCGACACTGAAGCTTTCTTT. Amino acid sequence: CASSSQGPDTEAFF.

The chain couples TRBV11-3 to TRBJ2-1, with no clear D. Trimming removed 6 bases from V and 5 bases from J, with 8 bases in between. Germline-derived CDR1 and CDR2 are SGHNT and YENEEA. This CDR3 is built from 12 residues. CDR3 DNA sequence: TGTGCCAGCAGTCGATTAGACAATGAGCAGTTCTTC. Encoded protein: CASSRLDNEQFF.

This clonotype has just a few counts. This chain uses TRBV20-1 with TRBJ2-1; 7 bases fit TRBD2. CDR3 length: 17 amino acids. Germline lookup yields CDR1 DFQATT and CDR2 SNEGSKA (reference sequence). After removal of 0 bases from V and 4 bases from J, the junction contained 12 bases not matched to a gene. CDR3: CSARDSGGSVGYNEQFF. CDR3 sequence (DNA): TGCAGTGCTAGAGATTCCGGCGGGAGCGTAGGATACAATGAGCAGTTCTTC.

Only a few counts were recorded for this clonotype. The CDR3 loop reads CASSDRTGTGAEKLFF. The CDR3 coding sequence is TGTGCCAGCAGTGACCGAACCGGGACAGGGGCAGAAAAACTGTTTTTT. V and J are TRBV25-1 and TRBJ1-4; TRBD1 matches 10 bases. The J segment lost 8 bases and the V segment lost 3 bases, leaving 9 bases of the junction unmatched. From germline, CDR1 is MGHDK and CDR2 SYGVNS. The CDR3 covers 16 residues.

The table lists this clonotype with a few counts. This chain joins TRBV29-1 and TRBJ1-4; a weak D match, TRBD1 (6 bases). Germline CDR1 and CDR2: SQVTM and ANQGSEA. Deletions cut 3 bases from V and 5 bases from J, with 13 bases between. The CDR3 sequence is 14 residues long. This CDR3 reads CSVDAGVQNEKLFF. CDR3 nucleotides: TGCAGCGTTGACGCAGGGGTCCAGAATGAAAAACTGTTTTTT.

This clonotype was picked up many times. The CDR3 is CASSLGVGEAFF. The DNA for the CDR3 is TGTGCCAGCAGTTTAGGGGTTGGTGAAGCTTTCTTT. The chain recombines TRBV12-3 or TRBV12-4 with TRBJ1-1; unclear D gene. Trimming pared 1 base from V and 7 bases from J, leaving 7 bases between. CDR3 size: 12 residues.

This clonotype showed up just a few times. CDR3 sequence reads: CASRPWGGYGYTF. The CDR3 bases are TGTGCCAGCCGACCCTGGGGTGGGTATGGCTACACCTTC. The chain couples TRBV2 to TRBJ1-2; no firm D call. CDR3 length equals 13 residues. The V gene's germline CDR1 is SNHLY and CDR2 FYNNEI. The germline V and J ends were trimmed by 8 bases and 5 bases, with 15 bases remaining between them.

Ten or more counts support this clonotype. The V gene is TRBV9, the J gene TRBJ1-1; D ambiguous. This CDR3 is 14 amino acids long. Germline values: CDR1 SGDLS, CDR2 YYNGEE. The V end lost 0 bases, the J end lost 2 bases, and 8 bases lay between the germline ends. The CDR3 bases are TGTGCCAGCAGCGTAGGCCAGGCCAACACTGAAGCTTTCTTT. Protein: CASSVGQANTEAFF.

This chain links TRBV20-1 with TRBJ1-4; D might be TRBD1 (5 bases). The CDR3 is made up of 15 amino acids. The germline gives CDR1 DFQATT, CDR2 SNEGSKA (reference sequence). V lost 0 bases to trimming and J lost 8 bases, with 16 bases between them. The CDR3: CSAREMGQGREKLFF. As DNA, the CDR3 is TGCAGTGCTAGAGAGATGGGGCAGGGAAGGGAAAAACTGTTTTTT.

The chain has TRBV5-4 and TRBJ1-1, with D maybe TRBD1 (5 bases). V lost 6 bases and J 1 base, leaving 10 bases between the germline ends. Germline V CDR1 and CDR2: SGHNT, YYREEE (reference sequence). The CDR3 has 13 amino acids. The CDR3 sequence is CASTRTPNTEAFF. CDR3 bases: TGTGCCAGCACCAGGACACCGAACACTGAAGCTTTCTTT.

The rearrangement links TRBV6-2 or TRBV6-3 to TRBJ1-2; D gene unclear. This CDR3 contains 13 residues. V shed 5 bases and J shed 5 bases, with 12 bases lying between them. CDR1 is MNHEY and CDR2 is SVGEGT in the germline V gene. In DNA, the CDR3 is TGTGCCAGCAGTCTCAGAGAAGTGTATGGCTACACCTTC. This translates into CASSLREVYGYTF.

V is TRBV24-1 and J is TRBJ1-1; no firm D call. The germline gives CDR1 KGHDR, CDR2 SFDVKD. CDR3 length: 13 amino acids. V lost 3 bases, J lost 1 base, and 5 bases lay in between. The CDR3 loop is CATSDGKNTEAFF. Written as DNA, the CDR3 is TGTGCCACCAGTGATGGGAAGAACACTGAAGCTTTCTTT.

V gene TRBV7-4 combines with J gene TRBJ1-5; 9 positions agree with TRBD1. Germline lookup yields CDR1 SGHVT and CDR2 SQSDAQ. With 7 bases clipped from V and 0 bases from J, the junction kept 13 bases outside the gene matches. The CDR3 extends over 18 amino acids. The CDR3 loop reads CASTEDRGEIYSNQPQHF. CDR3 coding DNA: TGTGCCAGCACCGAGGACAGGGGCGAGATCTATAGCAATCAGCCCCAGCATTTT.

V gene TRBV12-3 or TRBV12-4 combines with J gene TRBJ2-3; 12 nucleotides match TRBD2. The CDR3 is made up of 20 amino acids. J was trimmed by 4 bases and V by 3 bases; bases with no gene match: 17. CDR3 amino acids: CASSFAGLAGITGGPDTQYF. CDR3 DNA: TGTGCCAGCAGTTTCGCAGGACTAGCGGGAATTACTGGGGGACCAGATACGCAGTATTTT.

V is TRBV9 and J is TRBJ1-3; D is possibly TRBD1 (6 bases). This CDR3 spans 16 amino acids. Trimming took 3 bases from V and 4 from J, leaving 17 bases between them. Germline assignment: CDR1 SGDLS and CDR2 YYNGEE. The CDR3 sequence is CASSEGRGSAGNTIYF. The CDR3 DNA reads TGTGCCAGCAGCGAGGGCAGGGGAAGTGCCGGAAACACCATATATTTT. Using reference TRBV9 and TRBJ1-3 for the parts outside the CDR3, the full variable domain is DSGVTQTPKHLITATGQRVTLRCSPRSGDLSVYWYQQSLDQGLQFLIQYYNGEERAKGNILERFSAQQFPDLHSELNLSSLELGDSALYFCASSEGRGSAGNTIYFGEGSWLTVV.

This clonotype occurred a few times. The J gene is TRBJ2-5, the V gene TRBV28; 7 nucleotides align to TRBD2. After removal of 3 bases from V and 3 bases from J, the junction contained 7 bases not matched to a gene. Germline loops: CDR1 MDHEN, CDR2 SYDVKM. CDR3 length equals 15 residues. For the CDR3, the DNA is TGTGCCAGCAGTTTTACCTGGGGGGGGAAAGAGACCCAGTACTTC. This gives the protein CASSFTWGGKETQYF.

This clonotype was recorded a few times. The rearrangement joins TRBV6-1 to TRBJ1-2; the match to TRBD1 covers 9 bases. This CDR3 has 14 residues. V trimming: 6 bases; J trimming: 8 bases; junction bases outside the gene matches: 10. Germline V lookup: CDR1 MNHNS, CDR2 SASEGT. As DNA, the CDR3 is TGTGCCAGCAGCCGGGACAGGGATGAGAGAGGCTACACCTTC. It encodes CASSRDRDERGYTF.